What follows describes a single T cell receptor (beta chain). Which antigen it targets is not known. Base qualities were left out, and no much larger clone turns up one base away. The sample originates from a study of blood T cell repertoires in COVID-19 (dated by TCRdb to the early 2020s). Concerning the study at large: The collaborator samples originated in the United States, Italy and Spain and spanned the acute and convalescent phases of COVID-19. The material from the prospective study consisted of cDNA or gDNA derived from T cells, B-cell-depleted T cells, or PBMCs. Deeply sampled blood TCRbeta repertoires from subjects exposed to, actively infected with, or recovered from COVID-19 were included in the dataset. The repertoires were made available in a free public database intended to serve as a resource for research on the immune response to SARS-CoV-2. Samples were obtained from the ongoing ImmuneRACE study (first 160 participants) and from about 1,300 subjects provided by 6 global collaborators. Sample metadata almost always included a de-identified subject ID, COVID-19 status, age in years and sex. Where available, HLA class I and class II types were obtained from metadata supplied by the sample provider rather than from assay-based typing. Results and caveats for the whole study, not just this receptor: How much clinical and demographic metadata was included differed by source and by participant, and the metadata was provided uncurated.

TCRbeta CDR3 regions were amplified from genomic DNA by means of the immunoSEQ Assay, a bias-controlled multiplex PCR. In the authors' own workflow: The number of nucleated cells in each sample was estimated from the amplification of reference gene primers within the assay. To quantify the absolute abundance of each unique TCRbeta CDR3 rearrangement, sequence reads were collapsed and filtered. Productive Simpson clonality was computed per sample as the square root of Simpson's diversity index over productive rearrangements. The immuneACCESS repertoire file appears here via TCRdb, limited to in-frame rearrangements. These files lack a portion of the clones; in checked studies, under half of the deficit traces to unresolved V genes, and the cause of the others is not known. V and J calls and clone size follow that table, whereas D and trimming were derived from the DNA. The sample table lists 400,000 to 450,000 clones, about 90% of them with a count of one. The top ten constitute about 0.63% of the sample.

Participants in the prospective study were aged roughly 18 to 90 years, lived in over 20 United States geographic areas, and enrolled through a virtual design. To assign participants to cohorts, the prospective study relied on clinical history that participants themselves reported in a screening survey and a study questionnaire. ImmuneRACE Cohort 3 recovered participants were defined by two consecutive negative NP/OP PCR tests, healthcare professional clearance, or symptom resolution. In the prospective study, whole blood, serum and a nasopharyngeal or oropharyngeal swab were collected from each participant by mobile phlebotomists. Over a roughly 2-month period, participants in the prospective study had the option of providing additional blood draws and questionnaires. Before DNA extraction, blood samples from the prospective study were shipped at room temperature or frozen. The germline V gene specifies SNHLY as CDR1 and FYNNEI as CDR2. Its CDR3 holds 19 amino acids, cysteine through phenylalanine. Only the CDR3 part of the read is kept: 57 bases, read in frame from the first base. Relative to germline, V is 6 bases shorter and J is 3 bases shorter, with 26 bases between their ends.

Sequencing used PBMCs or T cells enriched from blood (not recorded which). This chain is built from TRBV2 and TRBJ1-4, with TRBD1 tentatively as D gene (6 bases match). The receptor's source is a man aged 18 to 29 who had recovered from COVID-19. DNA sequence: TGTGCCAGCAGCCGAGAGGCGGGGGCCCCCGGAACTTCTAATGAAAAACTGTTTTTT. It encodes CASSREAGAPGTSNEKLFF.